Presented here are 27 T cell receptor beta chains from one specimen sequenced in a study of blood T cell repertoires in COVID-19. Clones were read by immunoSEQ multiplex PCR, and TCRdb kept only the in-frame ones, dropping some. Altogether hundreds of thousands of clones are present, 85% to 90% being singletons, with the ten largest covering about 0.24%. Sequencing used peripheral blood. The origin of the receptors is a woman younger than 30 with acute or convalescent COVID-19.

The J gene is TRBJ1-3, the V gene TRBV7-9; D gene unclear. V lost 3 bases, J lost 0 bases, and 12 bases lay in between. The germline gives CDR1 SEHNR, CDR2 FQNEAQ (reference sequence). The CDR3 spans 16 residues. The CDR3 sequence is CASSLGLWSSGNTIYF. The DNA of the CDR3 is TGTGCCAGCAGCTTGGGTTTGTGGAGCTCTGGAAACACCATATATTTT.

The V call is TRBV3-1 (or the pseudogene TRBV3-2), the J call TRBJ2-5; the D gene is possibly TRBD2 (5 bases). V was shortened by 1 base and J by 2 bases, with 11 bases between the two germline ends. CDR1 and CDR2 (germline): LGHDT, YNNKEL (reference sequence). CDR3 length: 15 amino acids. CDR3 amino acids: CASSQGPGSQETQYF. The DNA of the CDR3 is TGTGCCAGCAGCCAAGGTCCGGGGAGTCAAGAGACCCAGTACTTC.

CDR3 sequence: CATSRDFADTQYF. CDR3 DNA: TGTGCCACCAGCAGAGATTTCGCAGATACGCAGTATTTT. V usage is TRBV15 and J usage is TRBJ2-3; D remains unclear. There are 13 residues in the CDR3. V gave up 0 bases and J gave up 4 bases, with 5 bases separating them. CDR1 is LNHNV, CDR2 YYDKDF, per germline (reference sequence).

Only a few counts were recorded for this clone. The rearrangement joins TRBV19 to TRBJ2-7; D may be TRBD2 (5 bases). The V gene's germline CDR1 is LNHDA and CDR2 SQIVND (reference sequence). The CDR3 spans 15 residues. The V and J ends lost 3 bases and 1 base respectively, with 13 bases between them. CDR3 residues: CASSISLAPSYEQYF. The CDR3 DNA follows: TGTGCCAGTAGTATTAGCCTAGCCCCTTCCTACGAGCAGTACTTC. The full variable domain, rest sourced from reference TRBV19 and TRBJ2-7, is DGGITQSPKYLFRKEGQNVTLSCEQNLNHDAMYWYRQDPGQGLRLIYYSQIVNDFQKGDIAEGYSVSREKKESFPLTVTSAQKNPTAFYLCASSISLAPSYEQYFGPGTRLTVT.

In the case of this clone: Other DNA sequences in the sample encode the same CDR3. The chain recombines TRBV6-5 with TRBJ2-2; unclear D gene. Deletions cut 5 bases from V and 0 bases from J, with 4 bases between. The CDR3 is 13 amino acids. The germline V gene has CDR1 MNHEY and CDR2 SVGAGI. CDR3 amino acids: CASSLANTGELFF. The DNA of the CDR3 is TGTGCCAGCAGTCTCGCGAACACCGGGGAGCTGTTTTTT.

About this clone itself: In the same sample, other DNA sequences code for this CDR3. V usage is TRBV3-1 (or the pseudogene TRBV3-2) and J usage is TRBJ1-6; maybe TRBD1 (6 bases). V gave up 4 bases and J gave up 13 bases, with 11 bases separating them. The CDR3 sequence is 12 residues long. CDR1 is LGHDT and CDR2 is YNNKEL in the germline V gene (reference sequence). The CDR3 DNA is TGTGCCAGCAGCCCTCAGGGGTTGCCCCTCCACTTT. It yields the protein CASSPQGLPLHF.

V is TRBV24-1 and J is TRBJ2-2, with TRBD1 as a possible D gene (5 bases). The CDR3 length is 13 residues. V shed 9 bases and J shed 5 bases, with 12 bases lying between them. The germline V gene encodes CDR1 KGHDR and CDR2 SFDVKD. CDR3 in amino acids: CATQRRGTGELFF. The CDR3 nucleotides read TGTGCCACCCAGCGTAGGGGAACCGGGGAGCTGTTTTTT.

This chain uses TRBV11-3 with TRBJ2-7; 11 bases are a match to TRBD1. Germline V gene sequence: CDR1 SGHNT, CDR2 YENEEA. This CDR3 spans 15 amino acids. V shed 5 bases and J 6 bases; nucleotides not matched to a gene: 9. The CDR3 nucleotides are TGTGCCAGCAGCCCATCGACCGGGACAGGGGGCGAGCAGTACTTC. Translation gives CASSPSTGTGGEQYF. Using reference TRBV11-3 and TRBJ2-7 for the parts outside the CDR3, the full variable domain is EAGVVQSPRYKIIEKKQPVAFWCNPISGHNTLYWYLQNLGQGPELLIRYENEEAVDDSQLPKDRFSAERLKGVDSTLKIQPAELGDSAVYLCASSPSTGTGGEQYFGPGTRLTVT.

The J gene is TRBJ2-3, the V gene TRBV5-6; 7 nucleotides line up with TRBD1. Germline CDR1 and CDR2: SGHDT and YYEEEE. The CDR3 covers 11 residues. V trimming: 4 bases; J trimming: 10 bases; junction bases outside the gene matches: 3. CDR3 DNA: TGTGCCAGCAGCAGGGGGCAAGCGCAGTATTTT. Translating it yields CASSRGQAQYF.

J is TRBJ1-1 and V is TRBV6-4; 8 nucleotides line up with TRBD1. The CDR3 sequence is 13 residues long. Germline CDR1 is MRHNA and CDR2 is SNTAGT. Germline trimming cut 6 bases from V and 5 bases from J; bases unmatched to any gene: 5. CDR3 nucleotide sequence: TGTGCCAGCAGGGACAGGGAGGAGACTGAAGCTTTCTTT. The encoded protein is CASRDREETEAFF.

In its sample, this clone was seen once. This chain joins TRBV5-1 and TRBJ1-2, with 9 bases matching TRBD1. This CDR3 region has 14 residues. V trimming: 5 bases; J trimming: 3 bases; junction bases outside the gene matches: 5. Germline V gives CDR1 SGHRS, CDR2 YFSETQ. CDR3 bases: TGCGCCAGCAGTAGACAGGGGGTAGACTATGGCTACACCTTC. Residues: CASSRQGVDYGYTF.

The chain couples TRBV7-8 to TRBJ1-1; 7 bases fit TRBD1. The CDR3 has 15 amino acids. Germline CDR1 SGHVS, CDR2 FQNEAQ. The junction had 9 bases not matched to a gene; V was cut back by 5 bases and J by 3 bases. CDR3 DNA: TGTGCCAGCAGCGTCCGGGACAGATATTACACTGAAGCTTTCTTT. This sequence encodes CASSVRDRYYTEAFF. The entire variable domain, with the rest obtained from reference TRBV7-8 and TRBJ1-1, is as follows: GAGVSQSPRYKVAKRGQDVALRCDPISGHVSLFWYQQALGQGPEFLTYFQNEAQLDKSGLPSDRFFAERPEGSVSTLKIQRTQQEDSAVYLCASSVRDRYYTEAFFGQGTRLTVV.

V usage is TRBV4-3 and J usage is TRBJ1-1, with D hard to call. From germline, CDR1 is LGHNA and CDR2 YSLEER. Trimming took 1 base from V and 1 from J, leaving 7 bases between them. The CDR3 has 14 amino acids. CDR3 protein: CASSQGGTNTEAFF. As DNA, the CDR3 is TGCGCCAGCAGCCAAGGAGGCACGAACACTGAAGCTTTCTTT.

The chain links TRBV18 to TRBJ2-2, with D maybe TRBD1 (6 bases). V was pared by 3 bases and J by 3 bases, with 8 bases between. Germline V CDR1 and CDR2: KGHSH, LQKENI. The CDR3 sequence is 14 residues long. CDR3 sequence: CASSPQGHTGELFF. DNA for the CDR3: TGTGCCAGCTCACCTCAGGGGCACACCGGGGAGCTGTTTTTT.

The rearrangement links TRBV2 to TRBJ1-1; D is possibly TRBD1 (5 bases). The germline V and J ends were trimmed by 10 bases and 1 base, with 16 bases remaining between them. Germline V lookup: CDR1 SNHLY, CDR2 FYNNEI. The CDR3 runs to 14 residues. In DNA form, the CDR3 reads TGTGCCACGCAGGGAACTAAGACGAACACTGAAGCTTTCTTT. Translation gives CATQGTKTNTEAFF.

Only one count was recorded for this clone. The J gene is TRBJ1-6, the V gene TRBV30; D unresolved. CDR1 and CDR2 (germline): GTSNPN, SVGIG (reference sequence). The CDR3 runs to 16 residues. Trimming took 3 bases from V and 0 from J, leaving 12 bases between them. CDR3 sequence: CAWSLAFRSYNSPLHF. The CDR3 region has the DNA TGTGCCTGGAGCCTAGCATTCCGCTCCTATAATTCACCCCTCCACTTT.

The CDR3 region has the DNA TGTGCCAGCAGTTTCTCCGGGACAGGGGGTGACCAGCCCCAGCATTTT. Residues: CASSFSGTGGDQPQHF. The chain links TRBV27 to TRBJ1-5; 11 nucleotides match TRBD1. The CDR3 consists of 16 residues. The V segment lost 3 bases and the J segment 7 bases; nucleotides outside the gene matches: 8. Germline V gene lookup returns CDR1 MNHEY and CDR2 SMNVEV (reference sequence).

The chain links TRBV6-2 or TRBV6-3 to TRBJ1-5; D is unclear. Trimming left V 7 bases short and J 0 bases short, with 10 bases between. The CDR3 has 14 residues. Germline CDR1 MNHEY, CDR2 SVGEGT. The CDR3 DNA is TGTGCCAGCACCCCTCTTTATAGCAATCAGCCCCAGCATTTT. Amino acids: CASTPLYSNQPQHF.

V usage is TRBV11-2 and J usage is TRBJ2-5, with TRBD1 identical over 8 bases. There are 14 residues in the CDR3. Per the germline V gene, CDR1 is SGHAT and CDR2 is FQNNGV. Trimming took 5 bases from V and 1 from J; bases not matched to a gene: 3. This chain's CDR3 is CASSVTGGQETQYF. For the CDR3, the DNA is TGTGCCAGCAGCGTTACAGGGGGCCAAGAGACCCAGTACTTC. The full variable domain, rest sourced from reference TRBV11-2 and TRBJ2-5, is EAGVAQSPRYKIIEKRQSVAFWCNPISGHATLYWYQQILGQGPKLLIQFQNNGVVDDSQLPKDRFSAERLKGVDSTLKIQPAKLEDSAVYLCASSVTGGQETQYFGPGTRLLVL.

The CDR3 nucleotides read TGTGCCAGCTCACCCCGGGACAGGCAAGAGACCCAGTACTTC. This gives the protein CASSPRDRQETQYF. The rearrangement links TRBV18 to TRBJ2-5; 8 nucleotides align to TRBD1. V was pared by 3 bases and J by 2 bases, with 2 bases of the junction left unmatched. Germline CDR1 is KGHSH and CDR2 is LQKENI. The CDR3 runs to 14 residues. The whole variable domain, filled in from reference TRBV18 and TRBJ2-5, reads NAGVMQNPRHLVRRRGQEARLRCSPMKGHSHVYWYRQLPEEGLKFMVYLQKENIIDESGMPKERFSAEFPKEGPSILRIQQVVRGDSAAYFCASSPRDRQETQYFGPGTRLLVL.

The chain links TRBV5-6 to TRBJ1-2; D remains ambiguous. Trimming pared 3 bases from V and 7 bases from J, leaving 10 bases between. Germline V lookup: CDR1 SGHDT, CDR2 YYEEEE. The CDR3 extends over 12 amino acids. DNA of the CDR3: TGTGCCAGCAGCTCCACTCGTACTGGCTACACCTTC. Its translation is CASSSTRTGYTF.

This chain uses TRBV19 with TRBJ2-1; tentatively, D is TRBD2 (5 bases). V lost 6 bases, J lost 7 bases, and 13 bases lay in between. The length of the CDR3 is 13 residues. Germline CDR1 is LNHDA and CDR2 is SQIVND (reference sequence). CDR3 nucleotide sequence: TGTGCCAGTAGGTCCCGAGGGTTAAATGAGCAGTTCTTC. Translation: CASRSRGLNEQFF.

The chain carries TRBV10-3 and TRBJ2-6, with TRBD1 identical over 7 bases. V lost 4 bases, J lost 0 bases, and 12 bases stayed unmatched. The CDR3 is 19 residues long. The V gene's germline CDR1 is ENHRY and CDR2 SYGVKD. Here the CDR3 DNA reads TGTGCCATCAGTGGACCAATGGACAGGCCAAGCTCTGGGGCCAACGTCCTGACTTTC. It codes for CAISGPMDRPSSGANVLTF.

This chain connects TRBV24-1 to TRBJ2-1; TRBD2 might be the D (7 bases). This CDR3 comprises 15 residues. Trimming shortened V by 4 bases and J by 9 bases, and 18 bases separated the two germline ends. Germline CDR1 and CDR2: KGHDR and SFDVKD. The CDR3 reads CATSEPGRGNGEQFF. The DNA of the CDR3 is TGTGCCACCAGTGAACCAGGGAGGGGGAACGGTGAGCAGTTCTTC.

This chain uses TRBV11-2 with TRBJ1-4; 9 bases fit TRBD1. Losses at the gene ends were 4 bases for V and 7 bases for J; bases not matched to a gene: 4. The length of the CDR3 is 14 residues. The germline CDR1 and CDR2 sequences are SGHAT and FQNNGV. CDR3 protein: CASSYGTGSEKLFF. DNA of the CDR3: TGTGCCAGCAGCTACGGGACAGGGTCTGAAAAACTGTTTTTT. Full variable domain (outside the CDR3, taken from reference TRBV11-2 and TRBJ1-4): EAGVAQSPRYKIIEKRQSVAFWCNPISGHATLYWYQQILGQGPKLLIQFQNNGVVDDSQLPKDRFSAERLKGVDSTLKIQPAKLEDSAVYLCASSYGTGSEKLFFGSGTQLSVL.

The V and J genes are TRBV29-1 and TRBJ1-2; possibly TRBD1 for D (6 bases). The CDR3 contains 13 residues. Deletions cut 5 bases from V and 0 bases from J, with 10 bases between. CDR1 is SQVTM, CDR2 ANQGSEA, per germline. The CDR3 bases are TGCAGCGTTACAGGGAACACTAACTATGGCTACACCTTC. Its protein is CSVTGNTNYGYTF.

V gene TRBV11-1 combines with J gene TRBJ2-3, with 10 bases fitting TRBD2. V lost 9 bases to trimming and J lost 4 bases; unmatched junction nucleotides: 7. The CDR3 spans 14 residues. Germline V CDR1 and CDR2: SGHAT, FQDESV (reference sequence). The CDR3 DNA follows: TGTGCCAGTCGTACTAGCGGGGCTTCAGATACGCAGTATTTT. Encoded protein: CASRTSGASDTQYF.